The 27 T cell receptor beta chains in this list originate from one sample, sequenced in a study of T cells after yellow fever vaccination. MiXCR, applied by TCRdb to the 5' RACE reads, yields one record per CDR3 protein. The sample has about 350,000 distinct CDR3 sequences; less than 9.5% are singletons. The sequenced sample was PBMCs, obtained about 41 days after the first yellow fever vaccination. The receptors come from a man between 18 and 35 years old who received the YFV17D yellow fever vaccine.

This clonotype was recorded many times. This chain links TRBV6-1 with TRBJ2-5, with D perhaps matching TRBD2 (6 bases). The CDR3 is 15 residues long. From germline, CDR1 is MNHNS and CDR2 SASEGT. The V and J ends lost 7 bases and 3 bases respectively, with 18 bases between them. The chain's CDR3 is CASTPLGGPEETQYF. CDR3 coding DNA: TGTGCCAGCACCCCCCTGGGGGGACCCGAAGAGACCCAGTACTTC.

The V and J genes are TRBV7-2 and TRBJ1-1, with D unclear. This CDR3 spans 14 amino acids. The germline CDR1 and CDR2 sequences are SGHTA and FQGNSA. V was pared by 4 bases and J by 1 base, with 10 bases between. The CDR3, as DNA: TGTGCCAGCAGCTCCAACACACGGAACACTGAAGCTTTCTTT. Amino acid sequence: CASSSNTRNTEAFF.

The genes are TRBV14 and TRBJ2-1; TRBD2 agrees at 9 bases. V gave up 2 bases and J gave up 0 bases; unmatched junction bases: 5. Germline CDR1 reads SGHDN; CDR2 reads FVKESK. This CDR3 region has 17 residues. The CDR3 DNA reads as TGTGCCAGCAGCCAACGCCTAGCGGGGACCTCCTACAATGAGCAGTTCTTC. Translating gives CASSQRLAGTSYNEQFF.

This clonotype was recorded once. The CDR3 protein is CASSLGTRGTDTQYF. The CDR3 DNA is TGTGCCAGCAGCTTGGGAACTAGGGGCACAGATACGCAGTATTTT. The V gene is TRBV5-4, the J gene TRBJ2-3; a possible D gene is TRBD2 (5 bases). Germline lookup yields CDR1 SGHNT and CDR2 YYREEE (reference sequence). The CDR3 is 15 residues long. V gave up 0 bases and J gave up 1 base, with 9 bases separating them.

This clonotype occurred a few times. The CDR3 nucleotides read TGCGCCAGCAGCTTGGGTCTGGTGGGACTAACCTACGAGCAGTACTTC. Protein sequence: CASSLGLVGLTYEQYF. V usage is TRBV5-1 and J usage is TRBJ2-7, with TRBD2 matching 7 bases. Germline V CDR1 and CDR2: SGHRS, YFSETQ. Losses at the gene ends were 0 bases for V and 2 bases for J; bases not matched to a gene: 8. The CDR3 has 16 residues.

The V gene is TRBV5-1, the J gene TRBJ1-1; 10 bases align to TRBD1. The V and J ends lost 2 bases and 4 bases, in that order; junction bases with no gene match: 11. The CDR3 sequence is 17 residues long. Germline V gene sequence: CDR1 SGHRS, CDR2 YFSETQ. CDR3 region: CASSFRDRGGRGTEAFF. As DNA, the CDR3 is TGCGCCAGCAGCTTCCGGGACAGGGGTGGAAGGGGCACTGAAGCTTTCTTT.

The sample holds a few counts of this clonotype. The chain is built from TRBV7-8 and TRBJ2-2; 9 bases are a match to TRBD2. CDR3 length: 16 amino acids. V gave up 0 bases and J gave up 5 bases; unmatched junction bases: 4. Germline CDR1 and CDR2: SGHVS and FQNEAQ. CDR3 DNA sequence: TGTGCCAGCAGCTTAGCGCGTGCGGGGGGGACCGGGGAGCTGTTTTTT. Its translation: CASSLARAGGTGELFF.

There are a few counts of this clonotype. The chain has TRBV18 and TRBJ1-2, with 8 bases lining up with TRBD1. In germline, CDR1 is KGHSH, CDR2 LQKENI. V gave up 0 bases and J gave up 4 bases; unmatched junction bases: 7. The CDR3 loop spans 16 amino acids. The CDR3 DNA reads TGTGCCAGCTCACCACCGGCCGGACAGGGTACCTATGGCTACACCTTC. It yields the protein CASSPPAGQGTYGYTF.

This clonotype has only a few counts. V is TRBV12-3 or TRBV12-4 and J is TRBJ1-5; D gene ambiguous. CDR3 length: 13 amino acids. V dropped 6 bases and J dropped 5 bases, with 11 bases sitting between them. CDR3 residues: CASSLAFDQPQHF. The CDR3 DNA sequence: TGTGCCAGCAGCCTAGCTTTCGATCAGCCCCAGCATTTT.

This clonotype was counted between two and nine times. CDR3 protein: CASSLGQGHSPLHF. The DNA for the CDR3 is TGTGCCAGCAGCTTGGGACAGGGCCATTCACCCCTCCACTTT. This chain uses TRBV7-8 with TRBJ1-6; TRBD1 matches 9 bases. The CDR3 has 14 residues. CDR1 and CDR2 from the germline V gene are SGHVS and FQNEAQ. V lost 3 bases and J lost 8; bases outside the gene matches: 2.

The J gene is TRBJ1-2, the V gene TRBV3-1; D is unclear. V was shortened by 2 bases and J by 4 bases, with 5 bases between the two germline ends. CDR3 length: 12 residues. Germline loops: CDR1 LGHDT, CDR2 YNNKEL (reference sequence). Here the CDR3 reads CASSQRSYGYTF. The CDR3 DNA follows: TGTGCCAGCAGCCAACGTAGCTATGGCTACACCTTC.

In its sample, this clonotype was seen a few times. V is TRBV5-4 and J is TRBJ1-1, with a possible D match to TRBD1 (6 bases). The CDR3 is 14 amino acids. The V gene lost 4 bases and the J gene lost 3 bases, with 13 bases spanning the gap. The V gene's germline CDR1 is SGHNT and CDR2 YYREEE (reference sequence). The chain's CDR3 is CASSLQDRYTEAFF. CDR3 DNA: TGTGCCAGCAGCCTACAGGACAGATACACTGAAGCTTTCTTT.

This clonotype showed up just a few times. V usage is TRBV9 and J usage is TRBJ1-6; possible D gene TRBD1, 6 bases. This CDR3 contains 13 residues. The V gene lost 9 bases and the J gene lost 6 bases, with 13 bases spanning the gap. Germline V gives CDR1 SGDLS, CDR2 YYNGEE. CDR3 residues: CATSQDSNSPLHF. The CDR3 nucleotides read TGTGCCACCAGTCAGGACAGTAATTCACCCCTCCACTTT.

There are a few counts of this clonotype. The chain recombines TRBV10-3 with TRBJ2-1; 11 bases agree with TRBD2. The CDR3 sequence is 16 residues long. The germline V gene has CDR1 ENHRY and CDR2 SYGVKD. V gave up 6 bases and J gave up 3 bases; unmatched junction bases: 7. The CDR3 loop is CAISGTSGGIYNEQFF. The CDR3 DNA reads as TGTGCCATCAGCGGGACTAGCGGAGGCATCTACAATGAGCAGTTCTTC.

With respect to this clonotype: An end of the junction does not agree with germline; a read error may underlie this. Here the CDR3 DNA reads TGCGCCAGCTTACTAGCGGGGGGGCATGAGAAGTTCTTC. Protein product: CASLLAGGHEKFF. The rearrangement links TRBV5-1 to TRBJ2-1, with 13 bases fitting TRBD2. The CDR3 runs to 13 residues. Germline CDR1 and CDR2: SGHRS and YFSETQ.

DNA for the CDR3: TGTGCCAGCAGTTCCCGTACAGGAGCTTTCTTT. Translating gives CASSSRTGAFF. The chain employs TRBV6-6 and TRBJ1-1; a weak D match, TRBD1 (5 bases). The CDR3 sequence is 11 residues long. Trimming shortened V by 4 bases and J by 10 bases, and 10 bases separated the two germline ends. The germline V gene encodes CDR1 MNHNY and CDR2 SVGAGI (reference sequence).

In its sample, this clonotype was seen a few times. The rearrangement uses TRBV12-3 or TRBV12-4 and TRBJ1-5; 9 bases align to TRBD1. The CDR3 consists of 14 residues. With 5 bases clipped from V and 6 bases from J, the junction kept 5 bases outside the gene matches. The CDR3 region is CASSGQGTSQPQHF. The CDR3 region has the DNA TGTGCCAGCAGTGGACAGGGGACAAGTCAGCCCCAGCATTTT.

This rearrangement joins TRBV28 to TRBJ1-2; perhaps TRBD1 as D (5 bases). Trimming pared 6 bases from V and 4 bases from J, leaving 9 bases between. The CDR3 loop spans 12 amino acids. Germline CDR1 reads MDHEN; CDR2 reads SYDVKM. The CDR3 DNA is TGTGCCAGCAGGATGACAGTCTATGGCTACACCTTC. Translated, it gives CASRMTVYGYTF.

This clonotype has a count of ten or more. V is TRBV2 and J is TRBJ2-1; D remains unclear. The V gene's germline CDR1 is SNHLY and CDR2 FYNNEI. The CDR3 loop spans 11 amino acids. V was clipped by 8 bases and J by 6 bases, with 8 bases between them. CDR3 in DNA: TGTGCCAGCGCAGTAGGCAATGAGCAGTTCTTC. As protein: CASAVGNEQFF.

This clonotype came up many times. CDR3 residues: CASSPGRGKYEQYF. CDR3 nucleotides: TGTGCCAGCAGCCCGGGAAGGGGGAAGTACGAGCAGTACTTC. The genes are TRBV6-1 and TRBJ2-7; tentatively, D is TRBD1 (6 bases). Per germline, CDR1 MNHNS and CDR2 SASEGT. V was pared by 6 bases and J by 4 bases, with 16 bases between. The CDR3 covers 14 residues.

This clonotype was recorded many times. The chain joins TRBV5-1 to TRBJ2-2; 7 bases align to TRBD1. V shed 4 bases, J shed 4 bases, and the junction held 7 bases outside the gene matches. Per germline, CDR1 SGHRS and CDR2 YFSETQ. This CDR3 has 15 residues. The chain's CDR3 is CASSPMTGSTGELFF. The CDR3 bases are TGCGCCAGCAGCCCTATGACAGGGTCCACCGGGGAGCTGTTTTTT.

There are a few counts of this clonotype. The rearrangement uses TRBV9 and TRBJ2-1, with TRBD1 matching 8 bases. Germline loops: CDR1 SGDLS, CDR2 YYNGEE. The junction had 4 bases not matched to a gene; V was cut back by 0 bases and J by 5 bases. The length of the CDR3 is 15 residues. The CDR3 DNA reads TGTGCCAGCAGCGTAGTAACAGGGGGACACAATGAGCAGTTCTTC. It codes for CASSVVTGGHNEQFF.

This clonotype was found a few times. The chain combines TRBV20-1 with TRBJ1-1, with D unresolved. Germline V lookup: CDR1 DFQATT, CDR2 SNEGSKA (reference sequence). Trimming left V 7 bases short and J 1 base short, with 7 bases between. This CDR3 comprises 11 residues. The CDR3 region has the DNA TGCAGTGTGAAGGGGAACACTGAAGCTTTCTTT. This encodes CSVKGNTEAFF.

V gene TRBV5-5 combines with J gene TRBJ2-3, with D perhaps TRBD2 (5 bases). Germline V lookup: CDR1 SGHKS, CDR2 YYEKEE (reference sequence). The CDR3 is 13 residues long. V dropped 4 bases and J dropped 5 bases, with 11 bases sitting between them. CDR3 sequence: CASSAGRGDTQYF. CDR3 DNA: TGTGCCAGCAGCGCGGGCCGTGGAGATACGCAGTATTTT.

This clonotype showed up many times. The V and J genes are TRBV2 and TRBJ2-5; TRBD1 might be the D (6 bases). This CDR3 comprises 12 residues. CDR1 and CDR2 (germline): SNHLY, FYNNEI. V was pared by 3 bases and J by 4 bases, with 6 bases between. The CDR3 loop reads CASSDRGETQYF. The CDR3 bases are TGTGCCAGCAGTGACAGGGGAGAGACCCAGTACTTC.

Ten or more counts support this clonotype. The chain links TRBV5-1 to TRBJ2-3, with 8 bases that match TRBD1. The CDR3 runs to 15 residues. The trim removed 4 bases at V and 2 bases at J, leaving 6 bases unmatched. In germline, CDR1 is SGHRS, CDR2 YFSETQ. The CDR3 protein is CASSIRTGTTDTQYF. The CDR3 region has the DNA TGCGCCAGCAGCATTAGGACAGGGACCACAGATACGCAGTATTTT.

This sequence joins TRBV7-9 and TRBJ2-3; 10 bases map to TRBD2. Per germline, CDR1 SEHNR and CDR2 FQNEAQ (reference sequence). Trimming removed 1 base from V and 4 bases from J; junction bases left unmatched: 8. The CDR3 has 17 amino acids. The CDR3 region is CASSLDLAGVGSDTQYF. The DNA for the CDR3 is TGTGCCAGCAGCTTAGACCTAGCGGGGGTTGGGTCAGATACGCAGTATTTT.